This TCR beta chain was recorded in a study of shared clonotypes between healthy human individuals. Broader study findings: In the sorted subsets, rarefaction showed sequencing was incomplete despite large depth. Generally, naive subsets came out with larger estimated richness than memory subsets.

Subsets obtained from CD4+ cells comprised CD45RA+ naive and CD45RA-negative memory cells. Here immunoSEQ multiplex PCR was the method, and the copy in TCRdb shows in-frame clones only, minus some. The data contain 1.4 million to 1.5 million clones, around 97% of them singletons. On this clone itself: Its specificity is not known.

Germline V gene data show CDR1 as SNHLY and CDR2 as FYNNEI. V was cut by 2 bases and J by 13 bases, with 15 bases left in between. The CDR3 extends over 13 amino acids. Sequences were obtained from naive CD4+ T cells sorted from blood. Subset of the sample: CD45RA+ positively selected. This clonotype was sampled from a young man in good health. The rearrangement joins TRBV2 to TRBJ1-5; D unclear. The CDR3 reads CASSENTAKVQHF. The CDR3 bases are TGTGCCAGCAGTGAAAACACGGCCAAGGTACAGCATTTT.